What follows are 21 T cell receptor beta chains derived from one specimen sequenced in a study of EBV T-cell therapy then PD-1 blockade in nasopharyngeal carcinoma. Documented treatment: AdE1-LMPpoly-expanded autologous EBV-specific T-cell therapy followed by anti-PD-1 nivolumab. No antigen has been identified for these receptors. Generated by immunoSEQ multiplex PCR, the TCRdb table keeps only in-frame clones and is missing some. In the table there are roughly 22,000 clones, approximately 83% of which are singletons. The source was CD8+ T cells from blood, collected at day -245 from a patient whose treatment included autologous EBV-specific T cells and nivolumab. These receptors were collected from a man aged 40-49 years with nasopharyngeal carcinoma.

V gene TRBV6-4 combines with J gene TRBJ1-5; D gene unclear. Germline loops: CDR1 MRHNA, CDR2 SNTAGT. The CDR3 runs to 14 residues. Between the trimmed V and J ends, which lost 5 bases and 1 base, there was a span of 9 bases. CDR3 coding DNA: TGTGCCAGCAGTCTGGACGCGAGCAATCAGCCCCAGCATTTT. This codes for CASSLDASNQPQHF.

This clone has a handful of counts. J is TRBJ2-1 and V is TRBV6-2 or TRBV6-3, with 10 bases lining up with TRBD2. This CDR3 contains 14 residues. After removal of 5 bases from V and 6 bases from J, the junction contained 4 bases not matched to a gene. Germline V CDR1 and CDR2: MNHEY, SVGEGT. The CDR3 region is CASSTGLASNEQFF. The CDR3 nucleotides read TGTGCCAGCAGTACGGGACTAGCGAGCAATGAGCAGTTCTTC.

The V gene is TRBV11-3, the J gene TRBJ1-5; the match to TRBD1 covers 8 bases. CDR3 length: 17 residues. With V trimmed by 2 bases and J by 4 bases, 10 bases remained unmatched. The V gene's germline CDR1 is SGHNT and CDR2 YENEEA. The CDR3 region has the DNA TGTGCCAGCAGCTTAAGTGGTCGGGACAGGAAAAATCAGCCCCAGCATTTT. Translating it yields CASSLSGRDRKNQPQHF.

The chain recombines TRBV10-3 with TRBJ1-1, with 11 bases aligning to TRBD1. V was clipped by 9 bases and J by 5 bases; unmatched bases: 8. CDR1 is ENHRY, CDR2 SYGVKD, per germline. The CDR3 is 14 residues long. In nucleotides, the CDR3 is TGTGCCATGGGACAGGGGGGGGTGTGGACTGAAGCTTTCTTT. It translates to CAMGQGGVWTEAFF.

The chain couples TRBV11-2 to TRBJ2-1, with 14 nucleotides matching TRBD2. V lost 5 bases, J lost 6 bases, and 15 bases stayed unmatched. The CDR3 totals 19 residues. Germline CDR1 SGHAT, CDR2 FQNNGV. Here the CDR3 reads CASSPPPGLAGAKSNEQFF. The CDR3 bases are TGTGCCAGCAGCCCCCCCCCGGGACTAGCGGGGGCGAAATCCAATGAGCAGTTCTTC.

V is TRBV10-3 and J is TRBJ1-1; D not resolved. V lost 0 bases to trimming and J lost 0 bases, with 5 bases between them. The germline gives CDR1 ENHRY, CDR2 SYGVKD. The CDR3 extends over 14 amino acids. The DNA of the CDR3 is TGTGCCATCAGTGAGTCAGGGTTGAACACTGAAGCTTTCTTT. Amino acids: CAISESGLNTEAFF.

Written as DNA, the CDR3 is TGTGCCACCAGCAGAGATCGGGGCCTGGGGACTGAAGCTTTCTTT. This sequence encodes CATSRDRGLGTEAFF. The J gene is TRBJ1-1, the V gene TRBV15; possible D gene TRBD1, 5 bases. The CDR3 sequence is 15 residues long. CDR1 is LNHNV and CDR2 is YYDKDF in the germline V gene (reference sequence). Trimming took 0 bases from V and 5 from J, leaving 13 bases between them.

The chain links TRBV27 to TRBJ2-7; TRBD1 agrees at 9 bases. J gave up 5 bases and V 5 bases, and 10 bases lay outside the gene matches. Germline V gives CDR1 MNHEY, CDR2 SMNVEV (reference sequence). The CDR3 is 15 amino acids. CDR3 sequence: CASSPGTGMSHEQYF. The CDR3 coding sequence is TGTGCCAGCAGTCCCGGGACAGGGATGAGCCACGAGCAGTACTTC.

The V and J genes are TRBV12-3 or TRBV12-4 and TRBJ1-2, with a possible D match to TRBD1 (5 bases). CDR3 length: 13 amino acids. Trimming removed 4 bases at V and 4 bases at J, with 10 bases between. The CDR3 reads CASSSGTVYGYTF. The CDR3 DNA is TGTGCCAGCAGTTCCGGGACGGTCTATGGCTACACCTTC.

The CDR3 reads CASSDGDSGANVLTF. The CDR3 DNA follows: TGTGCCAGCAGTGACGGCGACTCTGGGGCCAACGTCCTGACTTTC. This chain links TRBV6-4 with TRBJ2-6; D is unclear. Germline V gene lookup returns CDR1 MRHNA and CDR2 SNTAGT. This CDR3 comprises 15 residues. V lost 2 bases and J lost 0, with 5 bases in between.

This chain links TRBV28 with TRBJ1-4; no firm D call. The CDR3 loop spans 14 amino acids. From germline, CDR1 is MDHEN and CDR2 SYDVKM. Trimming cost V 3 bases and J 4 bases, with 9 bases left between them. CDR3 in amino acids: CASSFIWDNEKLFF. The CDR3 nucleotides read TGTGCCAGCAGTTTCATCTGGGATAATGAAAAACTGTTTTTT. Full variable domain (remainder filled in from reference TRBV28 and TRBJ1-4): DVKVTQSSRYLVKRTGEKVFLECVQDMDHENMFWYRQDPGLGLRLIYFSYDVKMKEKGDIPEGYSVSREKKERFSLILESASTNQTSMYLCASSFIWDNEKLFFGSGTQLSVL.

The chain has TRBV30 and TRBJ2-7, with 13 bases that match TRBD2. The CDR3 runs 16 residues. V shed 0 bases and J 2 bases; nucleotides not matched to a gene: 4. Germline lookup yields CDR1 GTSNPN and CDR2 SVGIG (reference sequence). CDR3 nucleotide sequence: TGTGCCTGGAGTGTTTTTACTAGCGGGGGGGCCTACGAGCAGTACTTC. It is translated as CAWSVFTSGGAYEQYF.

The CDR3 loop reads CASWDRNGYTF. For the CDR3, the DNA is TGTGCCAGCTGGGACAGAAATGGCTACACCTTC. V and J are TRBV3-1 (or the pseudogene TRBV3-2) and TRBJ1-2; 7 positions agree with TRBD1. The CDR3 spans 11 residues. Germline V lookup: CDR1 LGHDT, CDR2 YNNKEL (reference sequence). J lost 6 bases, V lost 8 bases, and 3 bases had no gene match.

This chain joins TRBV19 and TRBJ2-7, with D possibly TRBD1 on 5 matching bases. The CDR3 sequence is 14 residues long. Germline V lookup: CDR1 LNHDA, CDR2 SQIVND (reference sequence). The V end was cut by 2 bases, the J end by 3 bases, with 11 bases between. The CDR3 protein is CASSITRGDYEQYF. In DNA, the CDR3 is TGTGCCAGTAGTATAACAAGGGGCGACTACGAGCAGTACTTC.

V is TRBV4-1 and J is TRBJ2-7; TRBD2 aligns across 13 bases. Trimming at V came to 0 bases and at J to 4 bases, leaving 3 bases not matched to a gene. The CDR3 is 16 amino acids. The germline gives CDR1 MGHRA, CDR2 YSYEKL. The CDR3 bases are TGCGCCAGCAGCCAAGAGGGACTAGCGGGGCAATACGAGCAGTACTTC. This encodes CASSQEGLAGQYEQYF.

The J gene is TRBJ1-1, the V gene TRBV19, with 7 nucleotides matching TRBD1. The V gene end was trimmed by 6 bases and the J gene end by 1 base; junction bases not matched to a gene: 11. CDR3 length equals 16 residues. Germline lookup yields CDR1 LNHDA and CDR2 SQIVND (reference sequence). In DNA, the CDR3 is TGTGCCAGTAGATCTCGCATCAGGGGGGAGAACACTGAAGCTTTCTTT. Protein sequence: CASRSRIRGENTEAFF.

This chain connects TRBV20-1 to TRBJ2-3; no clear D gene. V gave up 1 base and J gave up 4 bases, with 3 bases separating them. The CDR3 is 11 residues long. Germline loops: CDR1 DFQATT, CDR2 SNEGSKA (reference sequence). The CDR3 sequence is CSARVPDTQYF. CDR3 in DNA: TGCAGTGCTAGAGTTCCAGATACGCAGTATTTT.

V gene TRBV4-3 combines with J gene TRBJ2-1; 9 nucleotides agree with TRBD2. Germline CDR1 reads LGHNA; CDR2 reads YSLEER. This CDR3 is built from 15 residues. V lost 1 base, J lost 8 bases, and 6 bases stayed unmatched. The CDR3 sequence is CASSQALRGGDEQFF. The CDR3, as DNA: TGCGCCAGCAGCCAAGCGTTGCGGGGGGGCGATGAGCAGTTCTTC.

The rearrangement links TRBV9 to TRBJ1-1; tentatively, D is TRBD1 (5 bases). V lost 0 bases and J 0 bases, leaving 15 bases between the germline ends. This CDR3 is 17 amino acids long. Germline V gene data show CDR1 as SGDLS and CDR2 as YYNGEE. The DNA of the CDR3 is TGTGCCAGCAGCGTAGGGAGTTTAACGGGGGTGAACACTGAAGCTTTCTTT. This encodes CASSVGSLTGVNTEAFF.

The rearrangement joins TRBV28 to TRBJ1-2; D gene ambiguous. This CDR3 comprises 13 residues. Germline V gives CDR1 MDHEN, CDR2 SYDVKM. Trimming stripped 7 bases from V and 5 bases from J, with 14 bases between. CDR3 loop: CASKESGWYGYTF. CDR3 bases: TGTGCCAGCAAAGAATCAGGCTGGTATGGCTACACCTTC.

The rearrangement uses TRBV3-1 (or the pseudogene TRBV3-2) and TRBJ1-1; D uncertain. Trimming took off 4 bases at V and 5 bases at J, with 14 bases between the two ends. The CDR3 contains 14 residues. CDR1 LGHDT and CDR2 YNNKEL come from the germline V gene (reference sequence). This chain's CDR3 is CASSPLLTGTEAFF. CDR3 sequence (DNA): TGTGCCAGCAGCCCACTCCTAACGGGGACTGAAGCTTTCTTT.